Below are 16 T cell receptor beta chains sequenced from a single sample in a study of T cells after yellow fever vaccination. TCRdb recomputed calls from the 5' RACE reads with MiXCR, one row per CDR3 protein. The table records about 340,000 distinct CDR3 sequences, under 15% of them present only once. The material was CD4+ T cells sorted from PBMCs, obtained 15 days after the yellow fever booster vaccination. The receptors originated from a man aged 18 to 35 who received the YFV17D yellow fever vaccine.

This chain joins TRBV6-5 and TRBJ2-4, with D maybe TRBD1 (5 bases). V shed 2 bases and J shed 3 bases, with 8 bases lying between them. CDR1 and CDR2 (germline): MNHEY, SVGAGI. The CDR3 has 14 amino acids. The CDR3 DNA sequence: TGTGCCAGCAGTTACGACAGTCACAAAAACATTCAGTACTTC. Amino acids: CASSYDSHKNIQYF.

As DNA, the CDR3 is TGTGCCAGCACCAACCGGAGGACTAGCCCGGATACGCAGTATTTT. It specifies CASTNRRTSPDTQYF. This chain joins TRBV6-5 and TRBJ2-3; TRBD2 agrees at 8 bases. V lost 7 bases and J lost 6; bases outside the gene matches: 12. From germline, CDR1 is MNHEY and CDR2 SVGAGI. The CDR3 length is 15 residues.

This clonotype came up a few times. The chain recombines TRBV4-2 with TRBJ2-3; TRBD2 matches at 11 bases. With V trimmed by 0 bases and J by 4 bases, 6 bases remained unmatched. CDR1 is LGHNA and CDR2 is YNFKEQ in the germline V gene. The CDR3 is 17 residues long. The CDR3 bases are TGTGCCAGCAGCCAAGATTTAGCGGGGGGGAGAGCAGATACGCAGTATTTT. Translated: CASSQDLAGGRADTQYF.

Concerning this clonotype: An end of the junction differs from the germline gene, which may be a read error. DNA of the CDR3: TGCGCCAGCAGCTTGGGCGGGGAAGAGTCCCAGTACTTC. Residues: CASSLGGEESQYF. The chain links TRBV5-1 to TRBJ2-5, with D perhaps TRBD2 (6 bases). Germline V lookup: CDR1 SGHRS, CDR2 YFSETQ. The CDR3 is made up of 13 amino acids. The entire variable domain, with the rest obtained from reference TRBV5-1 and TRBJ2-5, is as follows: KAGVTQTPRYLIKTRGQQVTLSCSPISGHRSVSWYQQTPGQGLQFLFEYFSETQRNKGNFPGRFSGRQFSNSRSEMNVSTLELGDSALYLCASSLGGEESQYFGPGTRLLVL.

CDR3 DNA sequence: TGTGCCAGCAGCTTATTCTCAGGCAGAAGTGAAGCTTTCTTT. Protein sequence: CASSLFSGRSEAFF. The chain employs TRBV7-9 and TRBJ1-1; no clear D. This CDR3 is 14 amino acids long. Trimming removed 2 bases from V and 7 bases from J, with 14 bases in between. Germline V gives CDR1 SEHNR, CDR2 FQNEAQ (reference sequence).

In its sample, this clonotype was seen a few times. The chain couples TRBV2 to TRBJ2-7; no clear D gene. The germline CDR1 and CDR2 sequences are SNHLY and FYNNEI. Trimming cost V 2 bases and J 7 bases, with 12 bases left between them. This CDR3 has 13 amino acids. The CDR3 DNA is TGTGCCAGCAGTGAATCTCAGGTGAGGGAGCAGTACGTC. It encodes CASSESQVREQYV.

The V and J genes are TRBV18 and TRBJ2-1; D possibly corresponds to TRBD2 (6 bases). With 2 bases removed from V and 7 bases from J, the gap between germline ends came to 12 bases. Per germline, CDR1 KGHSH and CDR2 LQKENI. CDR3 length equals 14 residues. In nucleotides, the CDR3 is TGTGCCAGCTCACCAGTAAGGGGAGGAAATGAGCAGTTCTTC. This translates into CASSPVRGGNEQFF. The variable domain in full, completed from reference TRBV18 and TRBJ2-1, reads NAGVMQNPRHLVRRRGQEARLRCSPMKGHSHVYWYRQLPEEGLKFMVYLQKENIIDESGMPKERFSAEFPKEGPSILRIQQVVRGDSAAYFCASSPVRGGNEQFFGPGTRLTVL.

V and J are TRBV20-1 and TRBJ2-5; 7 bases match TRBD2. The CDR3 has 13 residues. Germline V CDR1 and CDR2: DFQATT, SNEGSKA (reference sequence). The V gene end was trimmed by 4 bases and the J gene end by 0 bases; junction bases not matched to a gene: 2. CDR3 sequence (DNA): TGCAGTGCTAACCTAGCGGACCAAGAGACCCAGTACTTC. The encoded protein is CSANLADQETQYF.

This clonotype was detected a few times. DNA of the CDR3: TGTGCCAGCAGCCAAGATTGGGCAGGGGTGTACAATTCACCCCTCCACTTT. Protein: CASSQDWAGVYNSPLHF. The V gene is TRBV3-1, the J gene TRBJ1-6, with D perhaps matching TRBD1 (6 bases). Trimming removed 0 bases at V and 7 bases at J, with 16 bases between. The CDR3 covers 17 residues. CDR1 is LGHDT, CDR2 YNNKEL, per germline (reference sequence).

By share, this clonotype ranks as medium-sized. The chain uses TRBV7-2 and TRBJ2-3; maybe TRBD1 (5 bases). CDR1 SGHTA and CDR2 FQGNSA come from the germline V gene. V gave up 4 bases and J gave up 5 bases, with 13 bases separating them. This CDR3 is built from 14 residues. In nucleotides, the CDR3 is TGTGCCAGCAGCTCGACCAGGGTCGGAGATACGCAGTATTTT. It translates to CASSSTRVGDTQYF.

This clonotype was seen a few times. The chain couples TRBV24-1 to TRBJ2-2; D is uncertain. The CDR3 consists of 14 residues. Per the germline V gene, CDR1 is KGHDR and CDR2 is SFDVKD. Trimming stripped 5 bases from V and 2 bases from J, with 8 bases between. The CDR3 loop reads CATSASVNTGELFF. The DNA of the CDR3 is TGTGCCACCAGTGCCAGCGTAAACACCGGGGAGCTGTTTTTT.

The chain links TRBV12-3 or TRBV12-4 to TRBJ2-3, with no clear D. V shed 3 bases and J shed 4 bases, with 14 bases lying between them. The CDR3 totals 15 residues. CDR3 region: CASSFFNPEADTQYF. The CDR3 DNA reads as TGTGCCAGCAGTTTTTTCAACCCCGAGGCAGATACGCAGTATTTT.

The genes are TRBV3-1 and TRBJ1-1; maybe TRBD1 (5 bases). The V end lost 2 bases, the J end lost 4 bases, and 14 bases lay between the germline ends. This CDR3 region has 15 residues. CDR1 LGHDT and CDR2 YNNKEL come from the germline V gene (reference sequence). CDR3 DNA: TGTGCCAGCAGCCAACTTTGGGAGGGGACCACTGAAGCTTTCTTT. This gives the protein CASSQLWEGTTEAFF. The full variable domain, completed using reference TRBV3-1 and TRBJ1-1, is DTAVSQTPKYLVTQMGNDKSIKCEQNLGHDTMYWYKQDSKKFLKIMFSYNNKELIINETVPNRFSPKSPDKAHLNLHINSLELGDSAVYFCASSQLWEGTTEAFFGQGTRLTVV.

The rearrangement links TRBV7-2 to TRBJ2-7; 8 positions agree with TRBD1. CDR1 is SGHTA, CDR2 FQGNSA, per germline. Trimming cost V 4 bases and J 5 bases; bases outside gene matches: 7. The CDR3 sequence is 14 residues long. DNA for the CDR3: TGTGCCAGCAGCTGGACAGGGCGAAAGGACGAGCAGTACGTC. Translating it yields CASSWTGRKDEQYV.

This clonotype has a handful of counts. The CDR3: CASGLLAGAPYEQYF. CDR3 sequence (DNA): TGTGCCAGCGGGTTACTAGCGGGGGCCCCCTACGAGCAGTACTTC. The chain is built from TRBV7-3 and TRBJ2-7; 11 bases map to TRBD2. The CDR3 is made up of 15 amino acids. Trimming removed 8 bases from V and 2 bases from J; junction bases left unmatched: 8. The germline V gene encodes CDR1 SGHTA and CDR2 FQGTGA.

This clonotype came up many times. This chain links TRBV4-3 with TRBJ2-3; D not certain. The CDR3 has 13 residues. Germline-derived CDR1 and CDR2 are LGHNA and YSLEER. The V and J ends lost 1 base and 4 bases respectively, with 6 bases between them. For the CDR3, the DNA is TGCGCCAGCAGCCAAGGTCGCTCAGATACGCAGTATTTT. Translated, it gives CASSQGRSDTQYF.